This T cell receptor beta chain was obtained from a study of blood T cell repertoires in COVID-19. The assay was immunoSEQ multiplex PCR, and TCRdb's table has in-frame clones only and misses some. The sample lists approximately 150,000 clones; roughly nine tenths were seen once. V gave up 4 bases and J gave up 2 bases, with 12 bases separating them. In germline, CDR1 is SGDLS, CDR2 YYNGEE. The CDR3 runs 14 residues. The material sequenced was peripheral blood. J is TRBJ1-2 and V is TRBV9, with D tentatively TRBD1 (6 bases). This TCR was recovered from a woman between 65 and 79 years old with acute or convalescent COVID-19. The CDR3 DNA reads TGTGCCAGCAGCCCGTGGACAGAAAACTATGGCTACACCTTC. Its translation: CASSPWTENYGYTF. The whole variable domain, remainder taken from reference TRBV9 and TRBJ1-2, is DSGVTQTPKHLITATGQRVTLRCSPRSGDLSVYWYQQSLDQGLQFLIQYYNGEERAKGNILERFSAQQFPDLHSELNLSSLELGDSALYFCASSPWTENYGYTFGSGTRLTVV.